This T cell receptor beta chain is from a study of T cell repertoires in cytomegalovirus infection. This clonotype has a handful of counts. V gave up 4 bases and J gave up 2 bases, with 10 bases separating them. Germline loops: CDR1 SGHVS, CDR2 FNYEAQ. The CDR3 is made up of 14 amino acids. TCRdb analysed the reads with MiXCR anew, one entry per CDR3 protein. The top ten clones hold approximately 40% of a sample with around 100,000 distinct CDR3 sequences, about 25% of them seen once. Sample: CD8+ T cells from PBMCs. The sequence derives from a human donor in good health (CMV status not recorded). Some clones in this sample may be carry-over from other donors' samples. J is TRBJ2-3 and V is TRBV7-6, with D possibly TRBD1 on 5 matching bases. The CDR3 is CASSSLDTTDTQYF. In DNA, the CDR3 is TGTGCCAGCAGCTCACTGGACACCACAGATACGCAGTATTTT.